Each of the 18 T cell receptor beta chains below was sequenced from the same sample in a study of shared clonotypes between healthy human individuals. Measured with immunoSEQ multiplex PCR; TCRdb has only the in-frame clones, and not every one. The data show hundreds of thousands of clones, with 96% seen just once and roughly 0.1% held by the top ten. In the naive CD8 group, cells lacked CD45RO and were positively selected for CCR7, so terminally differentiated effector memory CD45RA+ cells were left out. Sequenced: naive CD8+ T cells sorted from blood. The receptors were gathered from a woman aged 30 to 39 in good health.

The CDR3 is CASSLRGGYTF. CDR3 DNA sequence: TGTGCCAGCAGCCTTAGAGGGGGCTACACCTTC. This chain connects TRBV5-6 to TRBJ1-2; D ambiguous. The germline V and J ends were trimmed by 4 bases and 8 bases, with 9 bases remaining between them. In germline, CDR1 is SGHDT, CDR2 YYEEEE. This CDR3 comprises 11 residues.

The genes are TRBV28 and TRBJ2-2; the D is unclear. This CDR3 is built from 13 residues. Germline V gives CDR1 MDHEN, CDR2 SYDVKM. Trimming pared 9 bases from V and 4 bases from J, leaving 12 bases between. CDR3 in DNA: TGTGCCAGTACATTGGTGGGCACCGGGGAGCTGTTTTTT. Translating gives CASTLVGTGELFF. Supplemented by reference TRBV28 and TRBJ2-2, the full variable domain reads DVKVTQSSRYLVKRTGEKVFLECVQDMDHENMFWYRQDPGLGLRLIYFSYDVKMKEKGDIPEGYSVSREKKERFSLILESASTNQTSMYLCASTLVGTGELFFGEGSRLTVL.

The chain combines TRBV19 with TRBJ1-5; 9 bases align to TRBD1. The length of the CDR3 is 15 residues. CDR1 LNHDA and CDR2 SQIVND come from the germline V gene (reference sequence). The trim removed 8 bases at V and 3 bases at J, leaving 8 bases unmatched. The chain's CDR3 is CASLDRGFYNQPQHF. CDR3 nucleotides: TGTGCCAGTTTGGACAGGGGATTTTACAATCAGCCCCAGCATTTT.

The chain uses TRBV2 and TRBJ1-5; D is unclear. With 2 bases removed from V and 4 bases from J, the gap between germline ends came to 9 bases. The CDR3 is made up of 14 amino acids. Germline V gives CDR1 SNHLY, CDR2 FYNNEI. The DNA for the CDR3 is TGTGCCAGCAGTGAAATGGGAGGAAATCAGCCCCAGCATTTT. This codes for CASSEMGGNQPQHF.

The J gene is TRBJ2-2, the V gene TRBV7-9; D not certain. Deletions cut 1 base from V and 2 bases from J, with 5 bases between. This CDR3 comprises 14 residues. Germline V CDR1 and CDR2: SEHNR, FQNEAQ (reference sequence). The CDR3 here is CASSLVINTGELFF. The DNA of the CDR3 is TGTGCCAGCAGCTTAGTCATAAACACCGGGGAGCTGTTTTTT.

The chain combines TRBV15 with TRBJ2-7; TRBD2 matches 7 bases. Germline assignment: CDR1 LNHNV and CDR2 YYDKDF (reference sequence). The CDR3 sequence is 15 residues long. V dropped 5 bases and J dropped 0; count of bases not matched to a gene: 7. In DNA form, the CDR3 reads TGTGCCACCAGCGTCGGCGGGGGAAGCTCCTACGAGCAGTACTTC. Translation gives CATSVGGGSSYEQYF.

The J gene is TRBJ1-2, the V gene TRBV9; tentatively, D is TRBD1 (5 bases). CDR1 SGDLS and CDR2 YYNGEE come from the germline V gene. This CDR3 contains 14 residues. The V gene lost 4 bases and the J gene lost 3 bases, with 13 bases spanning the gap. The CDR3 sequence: CASSIGTDYYGYTF. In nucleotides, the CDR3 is TGTGCCAGCAGCATTGGGACGGACTACTATGGCTACACCTTC.

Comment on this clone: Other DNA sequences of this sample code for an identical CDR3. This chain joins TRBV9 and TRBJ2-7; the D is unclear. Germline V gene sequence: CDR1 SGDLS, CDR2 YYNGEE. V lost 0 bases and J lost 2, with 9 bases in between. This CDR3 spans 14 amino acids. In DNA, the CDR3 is TGTGCCAGCAGCGTAGGAACTGGAGCCTACGAGCAGTACTTC. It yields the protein CASSVGTGAYEQYF.

The CDR3 is CASSLKGEGEQFF. CDR3 nucleotide sequence: TGTGCCAGCAGTTTAAAGGGGGAGGGTGAGCAGTTCTTC. The rearrangement joins TRBV28 to TRBJ2-1, with TRBD2 as a possible D gene (7 bases). The CDR3 runs 13 residues. Germline loops: CDR1 MDHEN, CDR2 SYDVKM. V gave up 2 bases and J gave up 9 bases, with 11 bases separating them.

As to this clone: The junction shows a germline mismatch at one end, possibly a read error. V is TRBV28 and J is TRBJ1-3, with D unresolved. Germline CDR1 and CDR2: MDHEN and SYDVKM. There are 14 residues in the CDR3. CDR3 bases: TGTGCCAGCAGTCCCGGGTCCTCTGGATACACCATATATTTT. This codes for CASSPGSSGYTIYF.

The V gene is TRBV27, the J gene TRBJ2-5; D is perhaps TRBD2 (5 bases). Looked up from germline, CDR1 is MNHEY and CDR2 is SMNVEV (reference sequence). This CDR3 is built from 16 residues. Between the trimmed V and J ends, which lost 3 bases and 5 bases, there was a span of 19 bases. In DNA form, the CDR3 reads TGTGCCAGCAGTTTGACCGGACTCCCCTTCGACGAGACCCAGTACTTC. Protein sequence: CASSLTGLPFDETQYF.

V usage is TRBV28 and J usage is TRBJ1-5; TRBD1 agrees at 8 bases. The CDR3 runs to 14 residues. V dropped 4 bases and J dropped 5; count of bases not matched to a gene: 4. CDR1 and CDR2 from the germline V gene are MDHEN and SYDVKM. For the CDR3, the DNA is TGTGCCAGCAGTTCGGACAGGGACTATCAGCCCCAGCATTTT. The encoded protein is CASSSDRDYQPQHF.

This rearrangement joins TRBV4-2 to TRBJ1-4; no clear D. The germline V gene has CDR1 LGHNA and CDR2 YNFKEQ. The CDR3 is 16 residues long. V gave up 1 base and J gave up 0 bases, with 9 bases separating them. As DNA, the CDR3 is TGTGCCAGCAGCCAAGCCTCGAGTGCAACTAATGAAAAACTGTTTTTT. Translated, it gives CASSQASSATNEKLFF.

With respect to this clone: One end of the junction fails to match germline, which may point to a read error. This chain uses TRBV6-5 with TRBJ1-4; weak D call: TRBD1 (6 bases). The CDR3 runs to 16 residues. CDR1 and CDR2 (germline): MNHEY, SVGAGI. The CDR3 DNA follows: TGTGCCAGCAGTTACTCACGTCGACAGGCTAACGAAAAACTGTTTTTT. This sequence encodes CASSYSRRQANEKLFF.

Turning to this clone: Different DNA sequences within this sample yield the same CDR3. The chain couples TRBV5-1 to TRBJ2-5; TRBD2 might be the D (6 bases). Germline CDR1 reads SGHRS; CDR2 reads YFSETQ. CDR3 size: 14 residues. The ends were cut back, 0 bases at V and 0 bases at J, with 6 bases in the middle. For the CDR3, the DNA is TGCGCCAGCAGCTTGGCGGGGGACCAAGAGACCCAGTACTTC. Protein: CASSLAGDQETQYF.

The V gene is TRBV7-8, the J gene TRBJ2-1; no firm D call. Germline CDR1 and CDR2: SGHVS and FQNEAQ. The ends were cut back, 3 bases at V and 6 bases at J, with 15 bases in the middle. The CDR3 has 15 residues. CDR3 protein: CASSLDPSWGNEQFF. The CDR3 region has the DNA TGTGCCAGCAGCTTGGATCCCTCCTGGGGCAATGAGCAGTTCTTC.

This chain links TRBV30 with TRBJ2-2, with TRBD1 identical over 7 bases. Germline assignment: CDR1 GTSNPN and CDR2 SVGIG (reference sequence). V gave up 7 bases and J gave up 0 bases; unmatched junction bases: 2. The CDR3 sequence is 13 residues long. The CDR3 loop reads CAYDRANTGELFF. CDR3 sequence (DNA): TGTGCCTACGACAGGGCGAACACCGGGGAGCTGTTTTTT.

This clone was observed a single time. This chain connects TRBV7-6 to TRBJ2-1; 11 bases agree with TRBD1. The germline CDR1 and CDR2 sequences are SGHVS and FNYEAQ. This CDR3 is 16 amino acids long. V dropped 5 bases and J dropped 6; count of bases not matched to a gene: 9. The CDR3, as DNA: TGTGCCAGCAGCGCGGGGACAGGGGGACTAGTCAATGAGCAGTTCTTC. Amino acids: CASSAGTGGLVNEQFF.